The 25 T cell receptor beta chains reported below all come from one sample, sequenced in a study of metastatic and nonmetastatic thyroid tumors. Patients had received no treatment of any kind before thyroid surgery. MiXCR re-clonotyped the PCR reads for TCRdb. The table records about 69,000 clones, approximately 15% of them present only once. Input material: blood. These receptors were collected from a male donor with papillary thyroid cancer or a benign thyroid nodule (not recorded which). Some clones in this sample may be carry-over from other donors' samples.

This clone was detected a few times. A read error is possible here, since a much larger clone lies one base away. The rearrangement uses TRBV10-3 and TRBJ2-1; D is perhaps TRBD1 (6 bases). The CDR3 runs to 13 residues. V was cut by 3 bases and J by 8 bases, with 11 bases left in between. CDR1 ENHRY and CDR2 SYGVKD come from the germline V gene. The CDR3 region is CAISDRQVDEQFF. The DNA for the CDR3 is TGTGCCATCAGTGATCGACAGGTCGATGAGCAGTTCTTC.

This clone was seen at least ten times. The chain combines TRBV7-2 with TRBJ2-2; weak D call: TRBD2 (5 bases). Germline V CDR1 and CDR2: SGHTA, FQGNSA. The CDR3 sequence is 15 residues long. The V end was cut by 7 bases, the J end by 4 bases, with 16 bases between. The CDR3 protein is CASTMLGVGTGELFF. The CDR3, as DNA: TGTGCCAGCACCATGTTGGGAGTGGGCACCGGGGAGCTGTTTTTT.

The rearrangement links TRBV14 to TRBJ2-5; no definite D call. Germline assignment: CDR1 SGHDN and CDR2 FVKESK. The length of the CDR3 is 15 residues. Trimming cost V 4 bases and J 0 bases, with 12 bases left between them. The CDR3 DNA reads as TGTGCCAGCAGCCCTGCGCGCAGCGACCAAGAGACCCAGTACTTC. It specifies CASSPARSDQETQYF. The full variable domain, in which reference TRBV14 and TRBJ2-5 provide the parts outside the CDR3, is EAGVTQFPSHSVIEKGQTVTLRCDPISGHDNLYWYRRVMGKEIKFLLHFVKESKQDESGMPNNRFLAERTGGTYSTLKVQPAELEDSGVYFCASSPARSDQETQYFGPGTRLLVL.

This clone was counted a few times. One end of the junction varies from germline; a read error may be responsible. The chain uses TRBV5-5 and TRBJ2-7; TRBD1 agrees at 7 bases. This CDR3 spans 14 amino acids. CDR1 is SGHKS and CDR2 is YYEKEE in the germline V gene (reference sequence). The CDR3 DNA reads as TGTGCCATCAGCAGGGACAGCCCCCACTACGAGCAGTACTTC. Translating it yields CAISRDSPHYEQYF.

The chain combines TRBV5-5 with TRBJ2-2; D may be TRBD1 or TRBD2 (5 bases each). CDR1 is SGHKS, CDR2 YYEKEE, per germline (reference sequence). V was trimmed by 4 bases and J by 3 bases, leaving 16 bases between them. This CDR3 comprises 16 residues. The CDR3 sequence is CASSGDPKRHTGELFF. Here the CDR3 DNA reads TGTGCCAGCAGCGGGGACCCAAAGCGGCACACCGGGGAGCTGTTTTTT. The full variable domain, completed using reference TRBV5-5 and TRBJ2-2, is DAGVTQSPTHLIKTRGQQVTLRCSPISGHKSVSWYQQVLGQGPQFIFQYYEKEERGRGNFPDRFSARQFPNYSSELNVNALLLGDSALYLCASSGDPKRHTGELFFGEGSRLTVL.

The sample holds many counts of this clone. In the same sample, other DNA sequences code for this CDR3. J is TRBJ1-1 and V is TRBV4-2, with TRBD1 matching 7 bases. CDR3 length: 17 amino acids. CDR1 is LGHNA and CDR2 is YNFKEQ in the germline V gene. The V segment lost 0 bases and the J segment 6 bases; nucleotides outside the gene matches: 13. CDR3 residues: CASSQDRRRGLGSEAFF. CDR3 sequence (DNA): TGTGCCAGCAGCCAAGATCGGCGAAGGGGGCTGGGGTCTGAAGCTTTCTTT.

In this sample, this clone turned up many times. The rearrangement links TRBV5-1 to TRBJ2-6; unclear D gene. Per germline, CDR1 SGHRS and CDR2 YFSETQ. The CDR3 has 16 amino acids. Trimming took 2 bases from V and 0 from J, leaving 9 bases between them. In nucleotides, the CDR3 is TGCGCCAGCAGCTTTGGGCGTTCCTCTGGGGCCAACGTCCTGACTTTC. It translates to CASSFGRSSGANVLTF.

At least ten counts were recorded for this clone. This sequence joins TRBV3-1 and TRBJ2-5, with D perhaps TRBD2 (6 bases). V gave up 4 bases and J gave up 0 bases, with 12 bases separating them. In germline, CDR1 is LGHDT, CDR2 YNNKEL (reference sequence). The CDR3 runs 15 residues. The CDR3 is CASSLRDFYQETQYF. The CDR3 DNA follows: TGTGCCAGCAGCCTTAGGGACTTTTACCAAGAGACCCAGTACTTC.

The chain has TRBV6-1 and TRBJ2-2; TRBD2 is a possible D gene (6 bases). CDR1 is MNHNS and CDR2 is SASEGT in the germline V gene. The CDR3 loop spans 15 amino acids. V lost 2 bases to trimming and J lost 5 bases, with 12 bases between them. This chain's CDR3 is CASSESQAGTGELFF. The CDR3, as DNA: TGTGCCAGCAGTGAATCGCAGGCGGGGACCGGGGAGCTGTTTTTT.

The V call is TRBV6-1, the J call TRBJ2-7; 9 nucleotides line up with TRBD1. CDR1 is MNHNS, CDR2 SASEGT, per germline. The CDR3 runs to 13 residues. With V trimmed by 6 bases and J by 10 bases, 10 bases remained unmatched. The chain's CDR3 is CASRTGGSPDQYF. The CDR3 nucleotides read TGTGCCAGCAGGACAGGGGGTAGTCCCGATCAGTACTTC.

Ten or more counts support this clone. The chain couples TRBV6-4 to TRBJ2-7; no definite D call. Trimming shortened V by 0 bases and J by 5 bases, and 8 bases separated the two germline ends. The germline V gene encodes CDR1 MRHNA and CDR2 SNTAGT. This CDR3 is 13 amino acids long. The CDR3 DNA follows: TGTGCCAGCAGTGACTCCACGAGGAACGAGCAGTACTTC. Its protein product is CASSDSTRNEQYF.

This clone was observed a few times. V and J are TRBV6-1 and TRBJ1-5; TRBD1 agrees at 7 bases. V gave up 1 base and J gave up 7 bases; unmatched junction bases: 7. This CDR3 has 15 amino acids. Per the germline V gene, CDR1 is MNHNS and CDR2 is SASEGT. In nucleotides, the CDR3 is TGTGCCAGCAGTGAAGAGGCGTCAGGGGGGCAGCCCCAGCATTTT. Translation: CASSEEASGGQPQHF.

The chain combines TRBV25-1 with TRBJ2-1; D is perhaps TRBD1 (6 bases). V shed 2 bases and J shed 6 bases, with 29 bases lying between them. Germline V gene data show CDR1 as MGHDK and CDR2 as SYGVNS. The CDR3 length is 20 residues. The CDR3 DNA is TGTGCCAGCAGTGAAGATACATGGACAGACGACTATACAAAGGGCAATGAGCAGTTCTTC. Its protein is CASSEDTWTDDYTKGNEQFF. Full variable domain (outside the CDR3, taken from reference TRBV25-1 and TRBJ2-1): EADIYQTPRYLVIGTGKKITLECSQTMGHDKMYWYQQDPGMELHLIHYSYGVNSTEKGDLSSESTVSRIRTEHFPLTLESARPSHTSQYLCASSEDTWTDDYTKGNEQFFGPGTRLTVL.

This chain joins TRBV7-2 and TRBJ2-7; 7 bases are shared with TRBD1. Germline-derived CDR1 and CDR2 are SGHTA and FQGNSA. V gave up 3 bases and J gave up 7 bases; unmatched junction bases: 12. There are 15 residues in the CDR3. DNA of the CDR3: TGTGCCAGCAGCTTTTCCCGGACAGGTTGCGGGGAGCAGTACGTC. It translates to CASSFSRTGCGEQYV.

This clone was counted at least ten times. The chain uses TRBV11-2 and TRBJ2-1, with D unclear. There are 14 residues in the CDR3. Per germline, CDR1 SGHAT and CDR2 FQNNGV. The V and J ends lost 3 bases and 0 bases respectively, with 6 bases between them. The CDR3: CASSFRNSYNEQFF. The CDR3 DNA reads as TGTGCCAGCAGCTTCAGAAACTCCTACAATGAGCAGTTCTTC.

The rearrangement joins TRBV4-1 to TRBJ2-6; D gene ambiguous. CDR3 size: 16 residues. CDR1 and CDR2 (germline): MGHRA, YSYEKL. V gave up 0 bases and J gave up 0 bases, with 6 bases separating them. CDR3 loop: CASSQDYGSGANVLTF. As DNA, the CDR3 is TGCGCCAGCAGCCAAGATTACGGCTCTGGGGCCAACGTCCTGACTTTC.

In its sample, this clone was seen many times. The gene calls are TRBV9 and TRBJ2-5, with a possible D match to TRBD2 (6 bases). CDR1 is SGDLS, CDR2 YYNGEE, per germline. The CDR3 totals 15 residues. Trimming cost V 0 bases and J 2 bases, with 11 bases left between them. The CDR3 DNA sequence: TGTGCCAGCAGCGTAGTCGGGGAGGTTCAAGAGACCCAGTACTTC. It codes for CASSVVGEVQETQYF.

There are many counts of this clone. CDR3 DNA sequence: TGCAGTGCTAGAGATCTCTTGGGACCCCAGGTCTATGGCTACACCTTC. Translation gives CSARDLLGPQVYGYTF. This chain uses TRBV20-1 with TRBJ1-2, with a possible D match to TRBD1 (5 bases). The germline V gene encodes CDR1 DFQATT and CDR2 SNEGSKA (reference sequence). Trimming shortened V by 0 bases and J by 4 bases, and 18 bases separated the two germline ends. This CDR3 has 16 amino acids.

This clone was observed at least ten times. The V gene is TRBV5-1, the J gene TRBJ2-4, with 9 bases identical to TRBD1. CDR1 and CDR2 from the germline V gene are SGHRS and YFSETQ. J gave up 0 bases and V 3 bases, and 10 bases lay outside the gene matches. The CDR3 runs 18 residues. This chain's CDR3 is CASSWDREITIAKNIQYF. The CDR3 coding sequence is TGCGCCAGCAGCTGGGACAGGGAGATAACTATAGCCAAAAACATTCAGTACTTC.

This clone showed up many times. The chain is built from TRBV10-2 and TRBJ1-1; no reliable D call. Germline CDR1 and CDR2: WSHSY and SAAADI. Trimming cost V 8 bases and J 0 bases, with 7 bases left between them. CDR3 length: 12 residues. The CDR3 DNA is TGCGCCAGCCGCAATTTGAACACTGAAGCTTTCTTT. This encodes CASRNLNTEAFF.

With regard to this clone: A read error may explain this, as a much larger clone is one base away. Here the CDR3 omits its conserved ending phenylalanine or tryptophan, so a read error is the likely source. No DNA is shown, since the ends of the CDR3 on it are uncertain; the CDR3 is the one TCRdb lists. The chain uses TRBV7-9 and TRBJ1-2; the DNA was not used to check the table's D call, TRBD1. The CDR3 length is 10 residues, termini included. CDR1 is SEHNR and CDR2 is FQNEAQ in the germline V gene (reference sequence). The chain's CDR3 is CGVTDQCVLL.

This clone was seen many times. V is TRBV7-9 and J is TRBJ2-7; D is perhaps TRBD2 (6 bases). Germline lookup yields CDR1 SEHNR and CDR2 FQNEAQ (reference sequence). V lost 5 bases and J 0 bases, leaving 14 bases between the germline ends. This CDR3 is built from 15 residues. CDR3 bases: TGTGCCAGCAGCCGTGGGGGGACCCGCTCCTACGAGCAGTACGTC. It translates to CASSRGGTRSYEQYV.

This clone was picked up many times. The rearrangement joins TRBV27 to TRBJ2-1, with D tentatively TRBD1 or TRBD2 (5 bases each). From germline, CDR1 is MNHEY and CDR2 SMNVEV (reference sequence). This CDR3 comprises 13 residues. V lost 8 bases, J lost 4 bases, and 12 bases lay in between. DNA of the CDR3: TGTGCCAGCGGTAGGGACGTATACAATGAGCAGTTCTTC. This sequence encodes CASGRDVYNEQFF.

This clone was seen at least ten times. The V and J genes are TRBV27 and TRBJ1-1; D is unclear. The CDR3 covers 13 residues. The V and J ends lost 1 base and 5 bases respectively, with 8 bases between them. CDR1 is MNHEY, CDR2 SMNVEV, per germline (reference sequence). The CDR3 bases are TGTGCCAGCAGTTTATGGGTCGGGACTGAAGCTTTCTTT. It encodes CASSLWVGTEAFF.

This clone was seen only once. J is TRBJ2-7 and V is TRBV20-1; D might be TRBD2 (5 bases). Trimming removed 7 bases at V and 6 bases at J, with 22 bases between. This CDR3 region has 14 residues. Looked up from germline, CDR1 is DFQATT and CDR2 is SNEGSKA (reference sequence). CDR3 nucleotide sequence: TGCAGTGTCTCCTACCCTCGGGAACTTGGCGAGCAGTACTTC. Translation: CSVSYPRELGEQYF.